Sequencing of this T cell receptor beta chain was carried out in a study of spatial heterogeneity in lung cancer. On each TCR cDNA molecule, a unique molecular identifier was present. TCRdb re-called the 5' RACE reads through MiXCR, storing one row per CDR3 protein. This table holds about 11,000 distinct CDR3 sequences, approximately 6.3% found once. Specified time point: sample taken at primary tumor resection. CDR1 is DFQATT, CDR2 SNEGSKA, per germline (reference sequence). The V segment lost 2 bases and the J segment 10 bases; nucleotides outside the gene matches: 11. This CDR3 has 15 residues. The specimen comprised PBMCs, sampled at surgery. The chain recombines TRBV20-1 with TRBJ1-1; 12 nucleotides line up with TRBD1. This receptor was taken from a male donor with early-stage non-small cell lung cancer. The CDR3 sequence is CSARSGDRGREGAFF. CDR3 DNA: TGCAGTGCTAGATCCGGGGACAGGGGGCGCGAAGGAGCTTTCTTT.